This T cell receptor (beta chain) was recorded in a study of identical twins. The CDR3 runs 14 residues. V was clipped by 6 bases and J by 0 bases, with 11 bases between them. Germline values: CDR1 MNHNS, CDR2 SASEGT. Unique molecular identifiers were present on the cDNA, and a universal primer site came from template switching. Via MiXCR, TCRdb re-called the 5' RACE reads, giving one row per CDR3 protein. This sample has roughly 750,000 distinct CDR3 sequences, with 21% found just once. These same records also appear under a second study, on T cells expressing NK-cell markers.

The source is a woman aged 18-29 years in good health. The chain has TRBV6-1 and TRBJ1-1; D not resolved. The specimen was PBMCs. Here the CDR3 reads CASRPVFMNTEAFF. The CDR3 region has the DNA TGTGCCAGCAGACCGGTTTTCATGAACACTGAAGCTTTCTTT.